Described below is a single TCR beta chain sequence and its context. It was with 60 Vbeta and 13 Jbeta primers that the PCR ran. Generated by immunoSEQ multiplex PCR, the TCRdb table keeps only in-frame clones and is missing some. The data show about 85,000 clones, 80% seen once. CDR1 and CDR2 (germline): SNHLY, FYNNEI. This CDR3 has 15 residues. V lost 6 bases, J lost 1 base, and 15 bases lay in between. The data derive from a study of cytomegalovirus exposure and HLA in healthy donors. The clonotype originates from a woman between 50 and 59 years old in good health and CMV-seropositive. This chain joins TRBV2 and TRBJ1-1; D is uncertain. Sequenced input: PBMCs. The CDR3 nucleotides are TGTGCCAGCAGCGCCCCAGCGGCTGGGAACACTGAAGCTTTCTTT. This gives the protein CASSAPAAGNTEAFF.